The present T cell receptor (beta chain) was sequenced within a study of CD8 T cells in Susac syndrome. Study results and caveats: It was acknowledged by the study that relatively few individuals were included in its TCR sequencing and HLA analysis.

Points on this clonotype: Its target is not known.

J gave up 6 bases and V 10 bases, and 11 bases lay outside the gene matches. The CDR3 has 13 amino acids. The germline gives CDR1 LNHDA, CDR2 SQIVND (reference sequence). CD8+ and CD4+ T cells circulating in blood were sequenced for TCR beta. The controls were healthy donors who were matched for age and sex. It was with random hexamers that about 0.45 to 1 ug RNA was reverse transcribed. TCRdb redid the calling of the immunoSEQ multiplex PCR reads with MiXCR, one entry per CDR3 protein. The sample has around 190,000 distinct CDR3 sequences, roughly 94% seen once. Sequencing used CD4+ T cells from PBMCs. J is TRBJ2-7 and V is TRBV19, with 8 bases lining up with TRBD2. The sequence was obtained from a human donor in good health. Here the CDR3 DNA reads TGTGCCACCGGGGGGCTAGCGGGCGGCGAGCAGTACTTC. This encodes CATGGLAGGEQYF. Variable domain in full (rest from reference TRBV19 and TRBJ2-7): DGGITQSPKYLFRKEGQNVTLSCEQNLNHDAMYWYRQDPGQGLRLIYYSQIVNDFQKGDIAEGYSVSREKKESFPLTVTSAQKNPTAFYLCATGGLAGGEQYFGPGTRLTVT.